What follows describes a single TCR beta chain. This sample is part of a study of radiotherapy plus CTLA-4 blockade in lung cancer. V lost 5 bases and J 0 bases, leaving 12 bases between the germline ends. CDR3 length: 15 residues. From germline, CDR1 is SGHRS and CDR2 YFSETQ. TCRdb keeps only in-frame clones here, not all; method: immunoSEQ multiplex PCR. The sample has some 66,000 clones, approximately 82% seen once; the top ten hold around 4%. The clonotype comes from a human donor with non-small cell lung cancer who had a partial response to radiotherapy plus ipilimumab. Sequenced material: peripheral blood, taken from a patient treated with radiotherapy plus ipilimumab. V gene TRBV5-1 combines with J gene TRBJ2-1; D is unclear. In nucleotides, the CDR3 is TGCGCCAGCAGTAATGAGGTGAGCTCCTACAATGAGCAGTTCTTC. Amino acids: CASSNEVSSYNEQFF.